The present T cell receptor beta chain was sequenced within a study of identical twins. In its sample, this clonotype was seen many times. Trimming took off 2 bases at V and 2 bases at J, with 16 bases between the two ends. The germline V gene encodes CDR1 SGHTA and CDR2 FQGTGA. The CDR3 consists of 17 residues. TCRdb processed the 5' RACE reads anew with MiXCR; each CDR3 protein has one entry. Of 350,000 to 500,000 distinct CDR3 sequences listed, about a fifth are singletons. This clonotype originated in a man aged 45-65 years in good health. Sequenced sample: naive T cells sorted from blood. The chain employs TRBV7-3 and TRBJ2-1; possible D gene TRBD2, 6 bases. CDR3 loop: CASSLGYGGGAYNEQFF. The DNA for the CDR3 is TGTGCCAGCAGCTTAGGTTATGGAGGCGGGGCCTACAATGAGCAGTTCTTC.